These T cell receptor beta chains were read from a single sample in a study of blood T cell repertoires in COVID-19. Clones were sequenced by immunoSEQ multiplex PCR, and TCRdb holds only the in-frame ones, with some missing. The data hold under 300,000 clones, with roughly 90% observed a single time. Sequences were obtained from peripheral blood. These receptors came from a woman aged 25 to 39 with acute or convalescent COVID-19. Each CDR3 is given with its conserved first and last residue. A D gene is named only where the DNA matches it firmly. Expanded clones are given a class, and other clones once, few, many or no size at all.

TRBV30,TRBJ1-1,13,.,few,CAWRDSVNTEAFF,TGTGCCTGGAGGGACAGCGTGAACACTGAAGCTTTCTTT
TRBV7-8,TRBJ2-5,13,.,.,CASSLGGRETQYF,TGTGCCAGCAGCTTAGGGGGGCGCGAGACCCAGTACTTC
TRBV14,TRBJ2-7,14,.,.,CASSQVSAFYEQYF,TGTGCCAGCAGCCAAGTATCAGCGTTCTACGAGCAGTACTTC
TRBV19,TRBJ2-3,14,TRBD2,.,CASSTGGSSDTQYF,TGTGCCAGTAGTACGGGGGGAAGCTCAGATACGCAGTATTTT
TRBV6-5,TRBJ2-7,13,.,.,CASSYAGRREQYF,TGTGCCAGCAGTTACGCGGGACGGCGCGAGCAGTACTTC
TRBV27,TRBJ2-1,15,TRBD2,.,CASSLSGRIHNEQFF,TGTGCCAGCAGTCTCTCCGGGAGGATCCACAATGAGCAGTTCTTC
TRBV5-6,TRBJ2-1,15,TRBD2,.,CASSFAGTSANEQFF,TGTGCCAGCAGCTTCGCCGGGACTAGCGCAAATGAGCAGTTCTTC
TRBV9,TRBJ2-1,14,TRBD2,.,CASSVSGNYNEQFF,TGTGCCAGCAGCGTAAGCGGGAACTACAATGAGCAGTTCTTC
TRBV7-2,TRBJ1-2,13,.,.,CASSLAEGVGYTF,TGTGCCAGCAGCTTAGCTGAGGGGGTTGGCTACACCTTC
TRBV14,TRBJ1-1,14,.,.,CASSPSRGGTEAFF,TGTGCCAGCAGCCCCAGCCGGGGAGGGACTGAAGCTTTCTTT
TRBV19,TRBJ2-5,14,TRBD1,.,CASTPTGGVETQYF,TGTGCCAGTACGCCGACAGGGGGCGTGGAGACCCAGTACTTC
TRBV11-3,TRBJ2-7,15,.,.,CASTAVESSYHEQYF,TGTGCCAGCACTGCGGTAGAGAGCAGCTACCACGAGCAGTACTTC
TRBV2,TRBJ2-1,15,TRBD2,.,CASSPTSGSYNEQFF,TGTGCCAGCAGTCCGACTAGCGGGAGTTACAATGAGCAGTTCTTC
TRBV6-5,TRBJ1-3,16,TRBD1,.,CASSYSGQGLGNTIYF,TGTGCCAGCAGTTACTCGGGACAGGGGTTAGGAAACACCATATATTTT
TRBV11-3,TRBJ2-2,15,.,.,CASSLDRRGTGELFF,TGTGCCAGCAGCTTAGATCGTCGAGGGACCGGGGAGCTGTTTTTT
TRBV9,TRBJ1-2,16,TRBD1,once,CASSVGLGTGNYGYTF,TGTGCCAGCAGCGTAGGCCTCGGGACAGGGAACTATGGCTACACCTTC
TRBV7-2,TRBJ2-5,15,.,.,CASSLAGGAQETQYF,TGTGCCAGCAGCTTAGCTGGCGGGGCCCAAGAGACCCAGTACTTC
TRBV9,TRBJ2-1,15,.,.,CASSPQGINYNEQFF,TGTGCCAGCAGCCCCCAGGGAATAAACTACAATGAGCAGTTCTTC
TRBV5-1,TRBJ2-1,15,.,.,CASMWGESDYNEQFF,TGCGCCAGCATGTGGGGGGAATCAGACTACAATGAGCAGTTCTTC
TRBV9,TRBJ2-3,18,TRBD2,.,CASSEGLAGGPGTDTQYF,TGTGCCAGCAGCGAGGGACTAGCGGGAGGGCCGGGCACAGATACGCAGTATTTT
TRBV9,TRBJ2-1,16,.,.,CASSGPSGGSYNEQFF,TGTGCCAGCAGCGGACCATCAGGGGGGTCCTACAATGAGCAGTTCTTC
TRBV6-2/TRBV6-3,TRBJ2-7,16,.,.,CASSYSSPGLAYEQYF,TGTGCCAGCAGTTATAGTTCCCCGGGACTTGCCTACGAGCAGTACTTC
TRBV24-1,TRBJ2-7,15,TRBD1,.,CATSAPGQGASEQYF,TGTGCCACCAGTGCCCCGGGACAGGGGGCGTCCGAGCAGTACTTC
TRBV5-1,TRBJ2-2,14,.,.,CASSPRQNAGELFF,TGCGCCAGCAGCCCGAGACAGAATGCCGGGGAGCTGTTTTTT
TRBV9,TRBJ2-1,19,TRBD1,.,CASSDKPPGQGAGGNEQFF,TGTGCCAGCAGCGACAAACCCCCGGGACAGGGGGCAGGGGGAAATGAGCAGTTCTTC
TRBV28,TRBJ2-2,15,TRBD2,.,CASSFRAGGTGELFF,TGTGCCAGCAGTTTTCGAGCGGGAGGAACCGGGGAGCTGTTTTTT
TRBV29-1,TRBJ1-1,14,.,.,CSVEDTGPGTEAFF,TGCAGCGTTGAAGATACAGGGCCCGGCACTGAAGCTTTCTTT
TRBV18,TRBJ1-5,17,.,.,CASSSTTGRGRSQPQHF,TGTGCCAGCTCATCGACAACCGGGAGGGGACGGAGTCAGCCCCAGCATTTT
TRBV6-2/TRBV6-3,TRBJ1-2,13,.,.,CASSFTGNYGYTF,TGTGCCAGCAGTTTCACGGGAAACTATGGCTACACCTTC
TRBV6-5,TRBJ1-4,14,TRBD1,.,CASSRQGDLEKLFF,TGTGCCAGCAGTCGACAGGGTGATCTTGAAAAACTGTTTTTT
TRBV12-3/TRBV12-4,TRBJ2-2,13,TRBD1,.,CASSLQGAGELFF,TGTGCCAGCAGTTTGCAGGGGGCCGGGGAGCTGTTTTTT
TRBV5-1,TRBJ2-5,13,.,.,CASSLSAPGTQYF,TGCGCCAGCAGCTTGTCCGCGCCAGGGACCCAGTACTTC
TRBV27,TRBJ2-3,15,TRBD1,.,CASRYRTGGTDTQYF,TGTGCCAGCAGATATCGGACAGGGGGCACAGATACGCAGTATTTT
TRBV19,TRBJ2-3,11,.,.,CASTRRDTQYF,TGTGCCAGTACTAGGAGGGATACGCAGTATTTT
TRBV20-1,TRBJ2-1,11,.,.,CSANRGNEQFF,TGCAGTGCCAATAGAGGCAATGAGCAGTTCTTC
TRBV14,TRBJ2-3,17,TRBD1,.,CASSPLQGKTSTDTQYF,TGTGCCAGCAGCCCATTACAGGGGAAAACTAGCACAGATACGCAGTATTTT
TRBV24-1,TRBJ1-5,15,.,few,CATSDFKGGGQPQHF,TGTGCCACCAGTGACTTCAAAGGCGGAGGTCAGCCCCAGCATTTT
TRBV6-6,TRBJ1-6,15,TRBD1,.,CASRDSGGLGSPLHF,TGTGCCAGCAGGGACTCAGGGGGGTTGGGTTCACCCCTCCACTTT
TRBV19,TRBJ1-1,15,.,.,CASTPRGRMNTEAFF,TGTGCCAGTACACCTCGTGGCAGGATGAACACTGAAGCTTTCTTT
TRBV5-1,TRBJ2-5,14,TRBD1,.,CASSEDRVRETQYF,TGCGCCAGCAGCGAGGACAGGGTTCGTGAGACCCAGTACTTC
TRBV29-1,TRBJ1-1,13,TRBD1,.,CSGAGTGLPEAFF,TGCAGCGGTGCCGGGACAGGGCTCCCTGAAGCTTTCTTT
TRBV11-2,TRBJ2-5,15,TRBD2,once,CASSNVAGGGETQYF,TGTGCCAGCAGCAACGTAGCGGGAGGGGGGGAGACCCAGTACTTC
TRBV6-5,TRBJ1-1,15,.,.,CASSMGRGLGTEAFF,TGTGCCAGCAGTATGGGTAGAGGGCTGGGCACTGAAGCTTTCTTT
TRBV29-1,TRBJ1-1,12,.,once,CSGGTGFGEAFF,TGCAGCGGTGGCACGGGGTTCGGTGAAGCTTTCTTT
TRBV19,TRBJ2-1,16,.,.,CASSVSSGRGGNEQFF,TGTGCCAGTAGTGTTTCCTCGGGACGAGGGGGAAATGAGCAGTTCTTC
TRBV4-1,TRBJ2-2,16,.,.,CASSHQPGQVTGELFF,TGCGCCAGCAGCCACCAACCGGGACAAGTCACCGGGGAGCTGTTTTTT
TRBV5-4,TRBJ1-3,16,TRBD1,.,CASSHDLTGTGNTIYF,TGTGCCAGCAGCCACGACTTGACAGGGACGGGAAACACCATATATTTT
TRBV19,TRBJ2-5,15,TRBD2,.,CASSSLAAYKETQYF,TGTGCCAGTAGTAGCCTAGCGGCTTATAAAGAGACCCAGTACTTC
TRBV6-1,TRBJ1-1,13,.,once,CASSELSVRKAFF,TGTGCCAGCAGTGAATTGTCAGTAAGAAAAGCTTTCTTT